One and the same sample provided the 23 T cell receptor beta chains below, sequenced in a study of CD8 T cells in Susac syndrome. Reverse transcription of roughly 0.5 to 1 ug RNA was carried out with random hexamers. One entry per CDR3 protein results from TCRdb running MiXCR on the immunoSEQ multiplex PCR reads. The sample has hundreds of thousands of distinct CDR3 sequences; 95% are singletons. Sequencing input: CD4+ T cells from PBMCs. These receptor sequences come from a human donor with multiple sclerosis.

The V call is TRBV9, the J call TRBJ2-3; possibly TRBD1 for D (5 bases). The CDR3 is 13 residues long. With 4 bases removed from V and 4 bases from J, the gap between germline ends came to 10 bases. Germline V CDR1 and CDR2: SGDLS, YYNGEE. CDR3 coding DNA: TGTGCCAGCAGCAAAGGGGTGCCAGATACGCAGTATTTT. Amino acids: CASSKGVPDTQYF. The whole variable domain, remainder taken from reference TRBV9 and TRBJ2-3, is DSGVTQTPKHLITATGQRVTLRCSPRSGDLSVYWYQQSLDQGLQFLIQYYNGEERAKGNILERFSAQQFPDLHSELNLSSLELGDSALYFCASSKGVPDTQYFGPGTRLTVL.

CDR3 in amino acids: CASSPTPDRDYGYTF. The CDR3 DNA is TGTGCCAGCAGCCCCACCCCGGACAGAGACTATGGCTACACCTTC. The chain recombines TRBV2 with TRBJ1-2; TRBD1 is a possible D gene (6 bases). The CDR3 runs to 15 residues. Germline CDR1 is SNHLY and CDR2 is FYNNEI. Trimming removed 6 bases at V and 3 bases at J, with 17 bases between. Full variable domain (rest looked up from reference TRBV2 and TRBJ1-2): EPEVTQTPSHQVTQMGQEVILRCVPISNHLYFYWYRQILGQKVEFLVSFYNNEISEKSEIFDDQFSVERPDGSNFTLKIRSTKLEDSAMYFCASSPTPDRDYGYTFGSGTRLTVV.

CDR3 sequence (DNA): TGTGCCAGCAGTTCCCGGGACAGGGATCATCAGCCCCAGCATTTT. Its translation is CASSSRDRDHQPQHF. The chain employs TRBV12-3 or TRBV12-4 and TRBJ1-5, with 9 bases matching TRBD1. The CDR3 sequence is 15 residues long. J was trimmed by 5 bases and V by 4 bases; bases with no gene match: 6.

Written as DNA, the CDR3 is TGCAGTGCGGTAGGAGGTAGCGGGAGATCAAGCGAGCAGTACTTC. This gives the protein CSAVGGSGRSSEQYF. The V and J genes are TRBV20-1 and TRBJ2-7; 9 bases agree with TRBD2. With V trimmed by 6 bases and J by 6 bases, 15 bases remained unmatched. Germline values: CDR1 DFQATT, CDR2 SNEGSKA (reference sequence). This CDR3 is built from 15 residues.

The chain is built from TRBV3-1 and TRBJ2-7, with 11 bases fitting TRBD2. The CDR3 is 16 residues long. Germline V gene data show CDR1 as LGHDT and CDR2 as YNNKEL (reference sequence). V shed 3 bases, J shed 2 bases, and the junction held 6 bases outside the gene matches. The CDR3 sequence is CASSQRLAGGPYEQYF. The CDR3 DNA sequence: TGTGCCAGCAGCCAGCGGCTAGCGGGAGGCCCCTACGAGCAGTACTTC.

This chain connects TRBV14 to TRBJ2-5, with D possibly being TRBD1 or TRBD2 (6 bases each). Germline CDR1 is SGHDN and CDR2 is FVKESK. This CDR3 has 14 amino acids. The V end lost 4 bases, the J end lost 5 bases, and 14 bases lay between the germline ends. Here the CDR3 DNA reads TGTGCCAGCAGCCGGGGGGCGGTTTTGGAGACCCAGTACTTC. This encodes CASSRGAVLETQYF.

In DNA, the CDR3 is TGTGCCAGCAGCCCAAGACAGGGACTCGGTCAGCCCCAGCATTTT. Translating it yields CASSPRQGLGQPQHF. The chain is built from TRBV9 and TRBJ1-5; TRBD1 matches 7 bases. The CDR3 spans 15 residues. With 4 bases clipped from V and 6 bases from J, the junction kept 10 bases outside the gene matches. Germline V CDR1 and CDR2: SGDLS, YYNGEE. The variable domain in full, completed from reference TRBV9 and TRBJ1-5, reads DSGVTQTPKHLITATGQRVTLRCSPRSGDLSVYWYQQSLDQGLQFLIQYYNGEERAKGNILERFSAQQFPDLHSELNLSSLELGDSALYFCASSPRQGLGQPQHFGDGTRLSIL.

The chain recombines TRBV9 with TRBJ2-1; 9 bases align to TRBD1. Germline CDR1 is SGDLS and CDR2 is YYNGEE. Unmatched junction bases numbered 6, after V lost 4 bases and J lost 1 base. The CDR3 extends over 16 amino acids. The DNA for the CDR3 is TGTGCCAGCAGCTCCCCCGGGACAGGGTCCTACAATGAGCAGTTCTTC. Encoded protein: CASSSPGTGSYNEQFF.

The chain couples TRBV14 to TRBJ2-1, with D tentatively TRBD1 or TRBD2 (5 bases each). The CDR3 is 16 residues long. V was shortened by 0 bases and J by 8 bases, with 17 bases between the two germline ends. Germline CDR1 SGHDN, CDR2 FVKESK. In DNA form, the CDR3 reads TGTGCCAGCAGCCAAGATGAGAGGGGCTGGAGCGATGAGCAGTTCTTC. Translated: CASSQDERGWSDEQFF.

The rearrangement joins TRBV11-2 to TRBJ2-7, with D possibly being TRBD2 (5 bases). The V and J ends lost 3 bases and 3 bases respectively, with 12 bases between them. CDR1 SGHAT and CDR2 FQNNGV come from the germline V gene. The length of the CDR3 is 14 residues. CDR3 sequence reads: CASSLRANFYEQYF. The CDR3 coding sequence is TGTGCCAGCAGCTTGCGGGCTAACTTCTACGAGCAGTACTTC.

The rearrangement joins TRBV30 to TRBJ1-1, with D perhaps matching TRBD1 (5 bases). This CDR3 contains 17 residues. Germline V gene sequence: CDR1 GTSNPN, CDR2 SVGIG (reference sequence). Trimming took off 5 bases at V and 2 bases at J, with 24 bases between the two ends. This CDR3 is CAWFFHSPRQTNTEAFF. DNA of the CDR3: TGTGCCTGGTTTTTCCACTCCCCAAGACAGACAAACACTGAAGCTTTCTTT.

The chain carries TRBV28 and TRBJ2-6; perhaps TRBD2 as D (6 bases). The germline V and J ends were trimmed by 7 bases and 3 bases, with 13 bases remaining between them. CDR1 is MDHEN and CDR2 is SYDVKM in the germline V gene. The CDR3 has 15 residues. Written as DNA, the CDR3 is TGTGCCAGCAACTCGGGGGTCGGTGGGGCCAACGTCCTGACTTTC. Translating gives CASNSGVGGANVLTF.

The chain carries TRBV18 and TRBJ1-1, with 8 bases matching TRBD1. CDR3 length equals 18 residues. V was pared by 3 bases and J by 1 base, with 13 bases of the junction left unmatched. Germline lookup yields CDR1 KGHSH and CDR2 LQKENI. CDR3 in DNA: TGTGCCAGCTCACCCTGGCCCGCGGGACAGGCCAAGAACACTGAAGCTTTCTTT. It yields the protein CASSPWPAGQAKNTEAFF.

This clonotype was picked up one time. The J gene is TRBJ1-6, the V gene TRBV4-2; D unclear. V dropped 6 bases and J dropped 9 bases, with 15 bases sitting between them. CDR3 length: 14 residues. Germline values: CDR1 LGHNA, CDR2 YNFKEQ. Here the CDR3 DNA reads TGTGCCAGCAGACGACAAGCGCTTGGTTCACCCCTCCACTTT. Its translation is CASRRQALGSPLHF.

The chain joins TRBV20-1 to TRBJ2-5; tentatively, D is TRBD2 (6 bases). The V end was cut by 6 bases, the J end by 0 bases, with 8 bases between. This CDR3 has 12 residues. CDR1 is DFQATT, CDR2 SNEGSKA, per germline (reference sequence). The CDR3 DNA reads as TGCAGTGCGGGGGGACACCAAGAGACCCAGTACTTC. Its translation: CSAGGHQETQYF.

The chain carries TRBV20-1 and TRBJ2-3; TRBD2 matches at 8 bases. Per germline, CDR1 DFQATT and CDR2 SNEGSKA (reference sequence). The CDR3 has 13 amino acids. J was trimmed by 8 bases and V by 5 bases; bases with no gene match: 9. The CDR3 loop reads CSAPESGGGTQYF. CDR3 in DNA: TGCAGTGCTCCGGAAAGCGGGGGTGGTACGCAGTATTTT.

This chain links TRBV28 with TRBJ1-4; D ambiguous. The CDR3 totals 12 residues. Per germline, CDR1 MDHEN and CDR2 SYDVKM. Trimming pared 9 bases from V and 10 bases from J, leaving 15 bases between. The CDR3 DNA reads TGTGCCAGTCGGGAGGCTTTAGGAAAACTGTTTTTT. Protein product: CASREALGKLFF.

This chain uses TRBV20-1 with TRBJ2-1, with D possibly being TRBD1 (6 bases). Trimming removed 4 bases at V and 1 base at J, with 14 bases between. Germline values: CDR1 DFQATT, CDR2 SNEGSKA (reference sequence). The CDR3 has 15 residues. CDR3 coding DNA: TGCAGTGCTATGTCGGAGAGGGGGTCCTACAATGAGCAGTTCTTC. It translates to CSAMSERGSYNEQFF.

The chain uses TRBV6-1 and TRBJ1-2; D not certain. Trimming removed 3 bases at V and 2 bases at J, with 7 bases between. Germline values: CDR1 MNHNS, CDR2 SASEGT. The CDR3 totals 13 residues. CDR3 loop: CASSEGPNYGYTF. CDR3 nucleotide sequence: TGTGCCAGCAGTGAGGGCCCAAACTATGGCTACACCTTC.

The genes are TRBV5-1 and TRBJ1-2, with 7 bases that match TRBD1. Germline V lookup: CDR1 SGHRS, CDR2 YFSETQ. V lost 5 bases to trimming and J lost 4 bases; unmatched junction nucleotides: 14. The CDR3 is 16 residues long. The CDR3 protein is CASRVIPGQSPYGYTF. CDR3 nucleotide sequence: TGCGCCAGCAGAGTTATACCGGGACAGAGCCCCTATGGCTACACCTTC.

This chain uses TRBV29-1 with TRBJ1-5; tentative D call: TRBD1 (5 bases). V was cut by 4 bases and J by 7 bases, with 17 bases left in between. The CDR3 totals 14 residues. Germline CDR1 is SQVTM and CDR2 is ANQGSEA. The CDR3 protein is CSVAEVGVGQPQHF. CDR3 DNA sequence: TGCAGCGTTGCCGAGGTAGGGGTGGGACAGCCCCAGCATTTT. The whole variable domain, remainder taken from reference TRBV29-1 and TRBJ1-5, is SAVISQKPSRDICQRGTSLTIQCQVDSQVTMMFWYRQQPGQSLTLIATANQGSEATYESGFVIDKFPISRPNLTFSTLTVSNMSPEDSSIYLCSVAEVGVGQPQHFGDGTRLSIL.

This sequence joins TRBV29-1 and TRBJ2-3; D call uncertain. The V and J ends lost 6 bases and 4 bases respectively, with 8 bases between them. The CDR3 loop spans 11 amino acids. Germline CDR1 is SQVTM and CDR2 is ANQGSEA. CDR3 amino acids: CSVRFADTQYF. CDR3 DNA: TGCAGCGTGCGCTTTGCAGATACGCAGTATTTT.

This chain joins TRBV20-1 and TRBJ1-1, with D hard to call. Germline V gene lookup returns CDR1 DFQATT and CDR2 SNEGSKA (reference sequence). Trimming took 5 bases from V and 7 from J, leaving 8 bases between them. The CDR3 totals 10 residues. CDR3 protein: CSAEFGEAFF. Here the CDR3 DNA reads TGCAGTGCTGAGTTTGGTGAAGCTTTCTTT.